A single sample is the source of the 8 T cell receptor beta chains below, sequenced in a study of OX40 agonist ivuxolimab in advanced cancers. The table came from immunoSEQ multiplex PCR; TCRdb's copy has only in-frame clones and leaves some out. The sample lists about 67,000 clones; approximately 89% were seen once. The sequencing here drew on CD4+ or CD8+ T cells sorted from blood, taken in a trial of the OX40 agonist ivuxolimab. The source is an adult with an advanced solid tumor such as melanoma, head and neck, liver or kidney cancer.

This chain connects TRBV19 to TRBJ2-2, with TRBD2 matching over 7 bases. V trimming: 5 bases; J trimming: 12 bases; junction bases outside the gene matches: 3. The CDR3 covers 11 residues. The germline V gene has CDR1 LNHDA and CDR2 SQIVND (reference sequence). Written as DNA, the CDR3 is TGTGCCAGTAGTGACGGGGGGAAGCTGTTTTTT. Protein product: CASSDGGKLFF.

The CDR3 is CASSFSQGFPGYTF. The CDR3 DNA reads as TGTGCCAGCAGCTTTTCGCAGGGGTTTCCTGGCTACACCTTC. The J gene is TRBJ1-2, the V gene TRBV7-9, with a tentative D call TRBD1 (6 bases). Germline V gene sequence: CDR1 SEHNR, CDR2 FQNEAQ (reference sequence). V gave up 3 bases and J gave up 7 bases, with 15 bases separating them. This CDR3 comprises 14 residues.

The CDR3 coding sequence is TGTGCCAGCAAAAGGGGGAGGTCCTATAATTCACCCCTCCACTTT. It yields the protein CASKRGRSYNSPLHF. The chain recombines TRBV6-1 with TRBJ1-6; tentatively, D is TRBD1 (6 bases). The CDR3 sequence is 15 residues long. V was clipped by 7 bases and J by 1 base, with 11 bases between them. The germline V gene encodes CDR1 MNHNS and CDR2 SASEGT.

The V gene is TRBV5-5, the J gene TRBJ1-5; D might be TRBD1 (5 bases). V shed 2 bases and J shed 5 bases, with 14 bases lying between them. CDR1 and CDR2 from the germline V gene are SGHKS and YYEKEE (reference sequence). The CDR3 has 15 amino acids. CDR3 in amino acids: CASSFTTGNHQPQHF. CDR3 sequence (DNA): TGTGCCAGCAGCTTTACTACAGGAAACCATCAGCCCCAGCATTTT.

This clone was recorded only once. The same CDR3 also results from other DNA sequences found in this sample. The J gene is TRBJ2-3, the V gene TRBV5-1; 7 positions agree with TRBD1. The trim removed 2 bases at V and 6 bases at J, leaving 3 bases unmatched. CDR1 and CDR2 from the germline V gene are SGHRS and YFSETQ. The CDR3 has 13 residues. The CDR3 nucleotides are TGCGCCAGCAGCTTAGGGGGCTTGGATACGCAGTATTTT. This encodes CASSLGGLDTQYF. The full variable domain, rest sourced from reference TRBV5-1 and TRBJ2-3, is KAGVTQTPRYLIKTRGQQVTLSCSPISGHRSVSWYQQTPGQGLQFLFEYFSETQRNKGNFPGRFSGRQFSNSRSEMNVSTLELGDSALYLCASSLGGLDTQYFGPGTRLTVL.

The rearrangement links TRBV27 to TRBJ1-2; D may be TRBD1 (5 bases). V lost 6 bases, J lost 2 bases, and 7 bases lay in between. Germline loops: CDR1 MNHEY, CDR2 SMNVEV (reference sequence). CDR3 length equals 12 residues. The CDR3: CASRQANYGYTF. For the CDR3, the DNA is TGTGCCAGCAGACAGGCAAACTATGGCTACACCTTC.

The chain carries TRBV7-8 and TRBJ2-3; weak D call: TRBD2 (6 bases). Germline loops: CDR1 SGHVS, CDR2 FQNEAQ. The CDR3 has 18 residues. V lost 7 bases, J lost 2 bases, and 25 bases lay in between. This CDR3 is CASIHPAAGRGTTDTQYF. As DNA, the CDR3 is TGTGCCAGCATCCACCCCGCGGCGGGACGAGGGACCACAGATACGCAGTATTTT.

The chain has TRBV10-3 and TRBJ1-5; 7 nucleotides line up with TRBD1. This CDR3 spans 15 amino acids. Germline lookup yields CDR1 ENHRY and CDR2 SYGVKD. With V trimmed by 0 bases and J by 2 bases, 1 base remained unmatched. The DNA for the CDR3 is TGTGCCATCAGTGAGTCGCAGGGGGGCAATCAGCCCCAGCATTTT. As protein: CAISESQGGNQPQHF.